By share, the clone carrying this T cell receptor (beta chain) counts as medium-sized. As yet, its antigen is unknown. The record originates from a study of spatial heterogeneity in lung cancer. General study findings and limits: How many expanded intratumoral alpha and beta TCRs were present tracked the tumor mutation count, which was a count of nonsynonymous mutations.

TCRdb independently ran MiXCR on the 5' RACE reads; one entry per CDR3 protein. This sample has around 13,000 distinct CDR3 sequences, with 5.5% to 8.5% found just once. Germline CDR1 and CDR2: MNHEY and SVGEGT. This CDR3 has 15 amino acids. V gave up 6 bases and J gave up 4 bases; unmatched junction bases: 5. Noted time point: sample taken at primary tumor resection. This rearrangement joins TRBV6-2 or TRBV6-3 to TRBJ2-1; TRBD2 aligns across 11 bases. The sample here was lung tumor tissue, taken at surgery. The receptor's source is a female donor with early-stage non-small cell lung cancer. CDR3 amino acids: CASRNRLAGYNEQFF. The CDR3 DNA is TGTGCCAGCAGAAACCGACTAGCGGGATACAATGAGCAGTTCTTC.